The rows below give T cell receptor beta chains drawn from one sample of a study of OX40 agonist ivuxolimab in advanced cancers. Profiled with immunoSEQ multiplex PCR; TCRdb holds only in-frame clones, not every one. The sample records some 70,000 clones, 85% being singletons. Sequenced material: CD4+ or CD8+ T cells sorted from blood, taken in a trial of the OX40 agonist ivuxolimab. Every receptor here comes from an adult with an advanced solid tumor such as melanoma, head and neck, liver or kidney cancer. Each CDR3 is given without its conserved first and last residue. Expanded clones are given a class, and other clones once, few, many or no size at all.

V,size,J,CDR3
TRBV4-3,-,TRBJ2-7,ASSQGWSTYEQY
TRBV5-1,-,TRBJ1-1,ASSFGKNTEAF
TRBV9,-,TRBJ2-1,ASSVTGTRSDEQF
TRBV7-9,-,TRBJ2-1,ASSLDIVVNEQF
TRBV5-4,-,TRBJ1-1,ASSLGQMNTEAF
TRBV7-9,-,TRBJ2-3,ASKFRASGSTDTQY
TRBV11-2,-,TRBJ1-5,ASSGTVNQPQH
TRBV14,few,TRBJ1-1,ASSQDWALNTEAF
TRBV4-3,-,TRBJ2-7,ASSQDQHEQY
TRBV11-2,-,TRBJ2-1,ASSLNPSAGGTHNEQF
TRBV4-3,-,TRBJ2-7,ASSPGLAGGGEQY
TRBV5-1,once,TRBJ2-7,ASSLSLSKLVANEQY
TRBV7-9,-,TRBJ1-1,ASSFHGQNTEAF
TRBV7-9,-,TRBJ2-3,ASSLQGRDTQY
TRBV2,-,TRBJ1-1,ATMRGRGTEAF
TRBV5-6,-,TRBJ1-5,AGNLQVSNQPQH
TRBV11-2,-,TRBJ2-3,ASSRRRGTGTDTQY
TRBV28,-,TRBJ1-4,ASSLDRGATNEKLF
TRBV9,-,TRBJ2-5,ASSVGGSGSETQY
TRBV5-1,-,TRBJ1-4,ASSRWSNREGNEKLF
TRBV27,-,TRBJ2-1,ASRPTSFAYNEQF
TRBV19,once,TRBJ2-1,ATAGLAQNRWQF
TRBV9,few,TRBJ2-2,ASRSKVTGELF
TRBV6-1,-,TRBJ2-1,ASREGTSGYSYNEQF
TRBV5-5,-,TRBJ2-1,ASSLQFESYNEQF
TRBV5-5,-,TRBJ1-3,ASSEWAGVGNTIY
TRBV4-1,few,TRBJ2-7,ASSQVKASGRGVYEQY
TRBV6-4,-,TRBJ1-2,ASSVEPYYGYT
TRBV6-4,-,TRBJ2-7,ASPANLGLEQY